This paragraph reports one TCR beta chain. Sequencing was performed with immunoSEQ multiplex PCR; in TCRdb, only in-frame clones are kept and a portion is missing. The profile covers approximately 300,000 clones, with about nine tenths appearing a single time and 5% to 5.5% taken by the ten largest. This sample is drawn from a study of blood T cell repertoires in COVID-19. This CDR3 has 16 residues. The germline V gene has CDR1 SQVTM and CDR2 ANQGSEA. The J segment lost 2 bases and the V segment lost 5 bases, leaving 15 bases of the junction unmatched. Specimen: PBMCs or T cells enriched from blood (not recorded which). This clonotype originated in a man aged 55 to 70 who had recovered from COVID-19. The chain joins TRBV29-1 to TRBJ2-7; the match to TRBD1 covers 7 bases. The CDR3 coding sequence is TGCAGCGTTAGACAGGGAGCGTACGGCCGGACCTACGAGCAGTACTTC. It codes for CSVRQGAYGRTYEQYF.